Below are 14 T cell receptor beta chains sequenced from a single sample in a study of T-cell reconstitution after alpha-beta-depleted transplantation in children. Researchers prepared the TCRbeta library using unique molecular identifiers, the study reports. TCRdb itself ran the PCR reads through MiXCR, one entry per CDR3 protein. Among fewer than 550,000 distinct CDR3 sequences, over 10% were seen once, and the ten largest hold around 13%. Sequencing used PBMCs, mostly from graft donor cells, obtained 180 days after TCRalphabeta/CD19-depleted stem cell transplant. These receptors originate from a female patient aged 2-10 years who had a stem cell transplant for aplastic anemia, so the T cells may come from the graft donor.

This clonotype occurred a few times. The CDR3 spells CASGGEWGRFDTEAFF. The CDR3 region has the DNA TGTGCCAGCGGGGGGGAATGGGGCCGCTTCGACACTGAAGCTTTCTTT. This chain links TRBV28 with TRBJ1-1; weak D call: TRBD1 (5 bases). Trimming took off 8 bases at V and 3 bases at J, with 22 bases between the two ends. Germline V gives CDR1 MDHEN, CDR2 SYDVKM. The CDR3 totals 16 residues.

In nucleotides, the CDR3 is TGTGCCAGCAGCCTGGGGTTTACCTACGAGCAGTACTTC. Its protein is CASSLGFTYEQYF. The chain has TRBV27 and TRBJ2-7; D is unresolved. Trimming left V 6 bases short and J 2 bases short, with 11 bases between. This CDR3 contains 13 residues. Germline V gene sequence: CDR1 MNHEY, CDR2 SMNVEV (reference sequence).

Concerning this clonotype: The germline gene is not matched at one end of the junction; a read error may be the cause. This chain links TRBV12-3 or TRBV12-4 with TRBJ2-2; 7 nucleotides match TRBD1. This CDR3 has 17 residues. CDR3 in DNA: TGTGCCAGCAGACCGAGACAGGGCTTGGGGAACACCGAGGAGCTGTTTTTT. Encoded protein: CASRPRQGLGNTEELFF.

This clonotype was seen a few times. The genes are TRBV29-1 and TRBJ1-3, with 7 bases identical to TRBD1. J lost 4 bases, V lost 5 bases, and 8 bases had no gene match. Germline V CDR1 and CDR2: SQVTM, ANQGSEA. This CDR3 has 14 residues. This CDR3 is CSVFEGTEGNTIYF. The CDR3 DNA reads TGCAGCGTTTTTGAAGGGACAGAGGGAAACACCATATATTTT. The complete variable domain, with remaining parts taken from reference TRBV29-1 and TRBJ1-3, reads SAVISQKPSRDICQRGTSLTIQCQVDSQVTMMFWYRQQPGQSLTLIATANQGSEATYESGFVIDKFPISRPNLTFSTLTVSNMSPEDSSIYLCSVFEGTEGNTIYFGEGSWLTVV.

To note about this clonotype: Mismatch with germline at one junction end may stem from a read error. DNA for the CDR3: TGTGCCAGCGGCCAAGAAGCAGGGGTCAATCAGCCCCAGCATTTT. It encodes CASGQEAGVNQPQHF. The V gene is TRBV3-1, the J gene TRBJ1-5; D is possibly TRBD1 (6 bases). The CDR3 runs to 15 residues. Germline V gene lookup returns CDR1 LGHDT and CDR2 YNNKEL (reference sequence).

The chain couples TRBV9 to TRBJ2-7; 9 bases fit TRBD2. Trimming removed 0 bases from V and 3 bases from J; junction bases left unmatched: 4. The CDR3 covers 15 residues. Germline loops: CDR1 SGDLS, CDR2 YYNGEE. CDR3 loop: CASSVVSGGLYEQYF. CDR3 nucleotides: TGTGCCAGCAGCGTAGTCAGCGGGGGGCTCTACGAGCAGTACTTC.

This clonotype was detected a few times. The chain couples TRBV7-8 to TRBJ2-5, with D possibly matching TRBD1 (6 bases). The CDR3 is 15 amino acids. CDR1 is SGHVS, CDR2 FQNEAQ, per germline. Trimming pared 0 bases from V and 4 bases from J, leaving 12 bases between. The CDR3 is CASSLAENRAETQYF. Here the CDR3 DNA reads TGTGCCAGCAGCTTAGCGGAGAACAGGGCAGAGACCCAGTACTTC.

There are a few counts of this clonotype. The chain recombines TRBV7-7 with TRBJ2-1; 7 positions match TRBD2. The CDR3 extends over 14 amino acids. Germline CDR1 is SSHAT and CDR2 is FNYEAQ (reference sequence). V lost 5 bases to trimming and J lost 4 bases; unmatched junction nucleotides: 5. The CDR3 DNA reads TGTGCCAGCAGCCCGGGACTAACATACAATGAGCAGTTCTTC. Translating gives CASSPGLTYNEQFF.

The chain has TRBV27 and TRBJ1-5, with D unclear. The germline gives CDR1 MNHEY, CDR2 SMNVEV (reference sequence). The CDR3 runs to 20 residues. V shed 6 bases and J shed 0 bases, with 27 bases lying between them. CDR3 nucleotide sequence: TGTGCCAGCAGCCCCCGTTGGCAATTACCGCCTAATTATAGCAATCAGCCCCAGCATTTT. Residues: CASSPRWQLPPNYSNQPQHF.

This sequence joins TRBV21-1 and TRBJ2-3; the table's D gene call, TRBD2, was not cross checked with the DNA. TRBV21-1 is flagged as a pseudogene. This CDR3 has 18 residues. CDR3 protein: CASSKEGHTAESTDTQYF. In nucleotides, the CDR3 is TGTGCCAGCAGCAAAGAAGGGCATACAGCGGAGAGCACAGATACGCAGTATTTT.

This chain uses TRBV7-2 with TRBJ2-7; TRBD1 agrees at 8 bases. There are 14 residues in the CDR3. Losses at the gene ends were 10 bases for V and 3 bases for J; bases not matched to a gene: 11. Looked up from germline, CDR1 is SGHTA and CDR2 is FQGNSA. The CDR3 loop is CATTFAGGVYEQYF. As DNA, the CDR3 is TGTGCCACGACCTTTGCAGGGGGCGTCTACGAGCAGTACTTC.

This clonotype turned up a few times. The genes are TRBV9 and TRBJ2-7; 9 bases fit TRBD1. The CDR3 extends over 16 amino acids. Trimming took 0 bases from V and 6 from J; bases not matched to a gene: 10. Germline V gives CDR1 SGDLS, CDR2 YYNGEE. The CDR3 reads CASSVGWDRVAVEQYF. The CDR3 region has the DNA TGTGCCAGCAGCGTAGGTTGGGACAGGGTTGCTGTCGAGCAGTACTTC. Variable domain in full (rest from reference TRBV9 and TRBJ2-7): DSGVTQTPKHLITATGQRVTLRCSPRSGDLSVYWYQQSLDQGLQFLIQYYNGEERAKGNILERFSAQQFPDLHSELNLSSLELGDSALYFCASSVGWDRVAVEQYFGPGTRLTVT.

There are many counts of this clonotype. The J gene is TRBJ2-7, the V gene TRBV6-1; TRBD2 is a possible D gene (6 bases). In germline, CDR1 is MNHNS, CDR2 SASEGT. The length of the CDR3 is 16 residues. Trimming removed 3 bases at V and 6 bases at J, with 21 bases between. This chain's CDR3 is CASSDEMAGRPSEQYF. CDR3 bases: TGTGCCAGCAGTGACGAGATGGCGGGGCGCCCCTCCGAGCAGTACTTC.

This clonotype was detected only a few times. The rearrangement joins TRBV10-3 to TRBJ2-5, with unresolved D. V shed 0 bases and J shed 4 bases, with 6 bases lying between them. CDR1 is ENHRY and CDR2 is SYGVKD in the germline V gene. This CDR3 is 13 amino acids long. The CDR3 DNA reads as TGTGCCATCAGTGAGTCGTATGGAGAGACCCAGTACTTC. Protein sequence: CAISESYGETQYF.